The clone carrying this TCR beta chain appeared many times. Antigen unknown. In TCRdb, the 5' RACE reads were re-called with MiXCR into one record per CDR3 protein. This sample carries around 210,000 distinct CDR3 sequences, around 8% of them seen once, and the ten largest clones take approximately 4.8%. This sample was taken from a study of CD8 T cells in ankylosing spondylitis. V gave up 0 bases and J gave up 1 base; unmatched junction bases: 4. This CDR3 contains 16 residues. Germline V gene data show CDR1 as LNHNV and CDR2 as YYDKDF (reference sequence). Study-level findings and limits: Enrichment of disease-linked clones was reportedly significant in matched ankylosing spondylitis synovial fluid. A motif in TCR beta, a set of roughly 8 highly homologous variants, appeared characteristic of ankylosing spondylitis blood. The disease-linked clones had a CD8+ phenotype and low blood frequencies. Reactive arthritis synovial fluid and blood were previously reported to contain some motif variants.

V usage is TRBV15 and J usage is TRBJ2-3; 7 bases fit TRBD1. Sequencing used blood, either unsorted or a sorted T cell fraction (not recorded which). This TCR derives from a female donor with ankylosing spondylitis or in good health (not recorded which). CDR3 in amino acids: CATSRDFTGGTDTQYF. The CDR3 DNA reads TGTGCCACCAGCAGAGATTTTACAGGGGGCACAGATACGCAGTATTTT.